This is a list of T cell receptor beta chains from one sample in a study of T cell responses to AZD1222 COVID-19 vaccine. TCRdb keeps only in-frame clones here, not all; method: immunoSEQ multiplex PCR. The sample yields some 99,000 clones, 70% to 85% seen once. Source: peripheral blood, taken 28 days after the second AZD1222 dose. These receptors were obtained from an adult who received the AZD1222 COVID-19 vaccine. CDR3s include the opening cysteine and the closing phenylalanine or tryptophan. Fields, in order: D gene, J gene, clone size, V gene, CDR3 DNA, CDR3 protein. D genes are given only for firm matches. Clone size appears in some rows only: once, few, many, or a class for an expanded clone.

>NA|TRBJ1-1|NA|TRBV5-1
TGCGCCAGCAAAAGGCAGGGAGGAATGAACACTGAAGCTTTCTTT
CASKRQGGMNTEAFF
>NA|TRBJ2-5|NA|TRBV18
TGTGCCAGCTCACAATCGGGGGGCCCCAACCAAGAGACCCAGTACTTC
CASSQSGGPNQETQYF
>NA|TRBJ1-2|NA|TRBV6-6
TGTGCCAGCAGTCCAAACTATGGCTACACCTTC
CASSPNYGYTF
>NA|TRBJ1-1|NA|TRBV7-9
TGTGCCAGCAGCTTAGAGTCGGGTGAAGCTTTCTTT
CASSLESGEAFF
>TRBD1|TRBJ2-7|once|TRBV19
TGTGCCAGTAGTGCAGCAGGGGGAGCTTCCTACGAGCAGTACTTC
CASSAAGGASYEQYF
>TRBD1|TRBJ1-2|NA|TRBV7-2
TGTGCCAGCAGCTTAGTGGGACAGGGTTGGGGAGGCTACACCTTC
CASSLVGQGWGGYTF
>TRBD1|TRBJ1-5|NA|TRBV6-1
TGTGCCAGCTTTCGGGACAGGGGCGATCAGCCCCAGCATTTT
CASFRDRGDQPQHF
>NA|TRBJ2-1|few|TRBV7-7
TGTGCCAGCAGTTTGGGTGGCAGGGATAATGAGCAGTTCTTC
CASSLGGRDNEQFF
>NA|TRBJ2-7|NA|TRBV19
TGTGCCAGTAGTCCGAATCCCGGGACTTCCCACGAGCAGTACTTC
CASSPNPGTSHEQYF
>NA|TRBJ1-1|NA|TRBV5-8
TGTGCCAGCAGCCTGACTACTGGACTCCTAATGAACACTGAAGCTTTCTTT
CASSLTTGLLMNTEAFF
>NA|TRBJ1-4|NA|TRBV2
TGTGCCAGCAGGCGCAGGTGGGCAACTAATGAAAAACTGTTTTTT
CASRRRWATNEKLFF
>TRBD1|TRBJ1-5|NA|TRBV7-2
TGTGCCAGCAGCGCGGGACAGGGACTGTCTCAGCCCCAGCATTTT
CASSAGQGLSQPQHF
>NA|TRBJ1-1|NA|TRBV14
TGTGCCAGCAGCCAAGTAGGGGGGGGAGTTGGCACTGAAGCTTTCTTT
CASSQVGGGVGTEAFF
>NA|TRBJ2-1|NA|TRBV29-1
TGCAGCGTCCCCGGGACCCCGAGGGGTGAGCAGTTCTTC
CSVPGTPRGEQFF
>TRBD1|TRBJ1-5|NA|TRBV5-1
TGCGCCAGCAGCTTGGGGACAGGGGTCAATCAGCCCCAGCATTTT
CASSLGTGVNQPQHF
>NA|TRBJ2-7|NA|TRBV6-5
TGTGCCAGCAGTTACTCCGAGAAACTTAGCTACGAGCAGTACTTC
CASSYSEKLSYEQYF
>TRBD1|TRBJ1-1|NA|TRBV7-2
TGTGCCAGCAGGAAAGAAGGGGGCCTGAAGAACACTGAAGCTTTCTTT
CASRKEGGLKNTEAFF
>NA|TRBJ1-2|NA|TRBV11-2
TGTGCCAGCAGCTTAGAAGACGGATACTATGGCTACACCTTC
CASSLEDGYYGYTF
>NA|TRBJ1-1|NA|TRBV10-3
TGTGCCATCAGTGCGCAGGGCCGTTTTATTCGGAACACTGAAGCTTTCTTT
CAISAQGRFIRNTEAFF
>TRBD1|TRBJ1-1|NA|TRBV5-1
TGCGCCAGCAGGACAGGGTTCACTGAAGCTTTCTTT
CASRTGFTEAFF
>TRBD1|TRBJ2-1|NA|TRBV11-3
TGTGCCAGCAGCACCCACTTGCCGGGACAGGGCTACAATGAGCAGTTCTTC
CASSTHLPGQGYNEQFF
>NA|TRBJ2-7|few|TRBV29-1
TGCAGCGTTGAATCTCTAGGGGGCGAGCAGTACTTC
CSVESLGGEQYF
>TRBD1|TRBJ1-2|NA|TRBV4-1
TGCGCCAGCAGCCAAGATATCTGGGACAGGGCTAACTATGGCTACACCTTC
CASSQDIWDRANYGYTF
>NA|TRBJ2-2|NA|TRBV5-1
TGCGCCAGTAAAATCGGGACACCAGGCACCGGGGAGCTGTTTTTT
CASKIGTPGTGELFF
>NA|TRBJ2-5|NA|TRBV3-1/TRBV3-2
TGTGCCAGCAGCCAAGACCTGACCCAGTACTTC
CASSQDLTQYF
>NA|TRBJ1-4|NA|TRBV6-6
TGTGCCAGCAGTCGAGGCGACACGGGGAGGCGCGAAAAACTGTTTTTT
CASSRGDTGRREKLFF
>NA|TRBJ1-1|NA|TRBV30
TGTGCCTGGAATAGGCAGGTTAACACTGAAGCTTTCTTT
CAWNRQVNTEAFF
>TRBD2|TRBJ2-2|NA|TRBV2
TGTGCCAGCAGCGACAGACTAGCGGGGGGCAACACCGGGGAGCTGTTTTTT
CASSDRLAGGNTGELFF
>NA|TRBJ2-5|NA|TRBV9
TGTGCCAGCAGCGTAGGGAACATTGAGGTTCGAGAGACCCAGTACTTC
CASSVGNIEVRETQYF
>NA|TRBJ1-3|NA|TRBV3-1/TRBV3-2
TGTGCCAGCAGCCGCTTTACAGCTACCTCTGGAAACACCATATATTTT
CASSRFTATSGNTIYF
>NA|TRBJ1-4|NA|TRBV19
TGTGCCAGCCGCAGAGGAGGGGCGGGTAATGAAAAACTGTTTTTT
CASRRGGAGNEKLFF
>NA|TRBJ2-5|NA|TRBV10-3
TGTGCCATCAGTGAAGGGATAAGACAAGAGACCCAGTACTTC
CAISEGIRQETQYF
>NA|TRBJ2-7|NA|TRBV2
TGTGCCAGCAGTGGCCCAGCGGCCAGCTCCTACGAGCAGTACTTC
CASSGPAASSYEQYF
>TRBD1|TRBJ2-7|once|TRBV29-1
TGCAGCGTTGTACCGGGACAGGGAAACTCCTACGAGCAGTACTTC
CSVVPGQGNSYEQYF
>NA|TRBJ1-1|NA|TRBV19
TGTGCCAGCCAGGAGTTAGGGAGGGCTTTCTTT
CASQELGRAFF
>NA|TRBJ2-7|NA|TRBV19
TGTGCCAGTAGTCGAACCACGCTAGATTCCGAGCAGTACTTC
CASSRTTLDSEQYF
>NA|TRBJ2-5|NA|TRBV12-3/TRBV12-4
TGTGCCAGCAGTTTGTTGGGCGTGGAGACCCAGTACTTC
CASSLLGVETQYF
>NA|TRBJ1-6|NA|TRBV2
TGTGCCGGTCGTCCGGTAACCAATGACTCACCCCTCCACTTT
CAGRPVTNDSPLHF
>NA|TRBJ1-5|few|TRBV5-6
TGTGCCAGCAGCTCTAAGGGTCGGATTCAGCCCCAGCATTTT
CASSSKGRIQPQHF
>NA|TRBJ2-7|once|TRBV3-1/TRBV3-2
TGTGCCAGCAGACCAAGCGAAAGCTCCTACGAGCAGTACTTC
CASRPSESSYEQYF
>NA|TRBJ1-1|NA|TRBV6-5
TGTGCCAGCAGACGGCCAGTTTGGGAAGCTTTCTTT
CASRRPVWEAFF
>TRBD1|TRBJ2-7|NA|TRBV12-3/TRBV12-4
TGTGCCAGCAACATGGACAGGAGGTACGAGCAGTACTTC
CASNMDRRYEQYF
>NA|TRBJ1-2|NA|TRBV29-1
TGCAGCGTTTGGGGAAACTATGGCTACACCTTC
CSVWGNYGYTF
>NA|TRBJ2-5|few|TRBV29-1
TGCAGCGTTGTATTCAATTTGGAGGAGACCCAGTACTTC
CSVVFNLEETQYF
>TRBD2|TRBJ2-2|NA|TRBV13
TGTGCCAGCAGCTTGGGACTAGCGGGGTTCACCGGGGAGCTGTTTTTT
CASSLGLAGFTGELFF